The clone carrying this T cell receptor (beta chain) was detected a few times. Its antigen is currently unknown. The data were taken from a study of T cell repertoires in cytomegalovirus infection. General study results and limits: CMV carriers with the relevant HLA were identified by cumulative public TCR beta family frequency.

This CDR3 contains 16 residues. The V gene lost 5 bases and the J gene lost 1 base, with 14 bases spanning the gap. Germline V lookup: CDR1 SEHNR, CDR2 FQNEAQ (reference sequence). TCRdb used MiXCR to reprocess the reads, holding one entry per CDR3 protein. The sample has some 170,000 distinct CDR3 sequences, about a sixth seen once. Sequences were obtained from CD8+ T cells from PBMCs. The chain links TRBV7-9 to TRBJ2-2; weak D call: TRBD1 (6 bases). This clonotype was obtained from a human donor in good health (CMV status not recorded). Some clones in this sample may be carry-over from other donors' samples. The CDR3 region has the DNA TGTGCCAGCAGCCCCCCTGGGACACAGAACACCGGGGAGCTGTTTTTT. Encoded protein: CASSPPGTQNTGELFF.